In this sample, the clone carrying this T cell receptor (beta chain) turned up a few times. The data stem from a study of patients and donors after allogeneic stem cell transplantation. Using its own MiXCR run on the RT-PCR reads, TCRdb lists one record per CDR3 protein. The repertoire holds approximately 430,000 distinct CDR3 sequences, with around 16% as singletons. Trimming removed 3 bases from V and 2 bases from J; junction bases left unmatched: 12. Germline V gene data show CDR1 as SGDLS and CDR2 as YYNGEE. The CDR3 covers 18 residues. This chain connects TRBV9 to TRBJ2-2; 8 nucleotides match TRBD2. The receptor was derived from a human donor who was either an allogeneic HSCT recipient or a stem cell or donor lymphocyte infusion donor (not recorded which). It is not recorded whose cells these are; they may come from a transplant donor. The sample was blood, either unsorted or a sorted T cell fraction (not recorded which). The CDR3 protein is CASSARGSGRFNTGELFF. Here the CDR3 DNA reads TGTGCCAGCAGCGCGAGGGGGAGCGGGAGATTTAACACCGGGGAGCTGTTTTTT.